These T cell receptor beta chains were read from a single sample in a study of cytomegalovirus exposure and HLA in healthy donors. Method: immunoSEQ multiplex PCR; TCRdb's copy keeps in-frame clones and lacks some. The profile covers 100,000 or so clones, with more than 60% appearing a single time and 8.5% to 10% taken by the ten largest. The specimen sequenced was PBMCs. All receptors come from a woman aged 40 to 50 in good health and CMV-seropositive. The CDR3 runs from the conserved cysteine through the conserved F or W. The D gene is left open where the match is weak. Part of the rows lack a size; the others show once, few, many or a class for expanded clones.

>TRBV4-2|TRBD2|-|TRBJ2-2
TGTGCCAGCAGCCAAGAAGTCCGCGGGAGGAACACCGGGGAGCTGTTTTTT
CASSQEVRGRNTGELFF
>TRBV5-1|-|few|TRBJ2-7
TGCGCCAGCAGCTTGGTTGGACGGGGGACCTACGAGCAGTACTTC
CASSLVGRGTYEQYF
>TRBV7-6|-|-|TRBJ2-7
TGTGCCAGCAGCCTCTTTACCAATAAGTGGGCTCCGAGCTCCTACGAGCAGTACTTC
CASSLFTNKWAPSSYEQYF
>TRBV28|-|-|TRBJ2-5
TGTGCCAGCAGTTTTAGAGGCGGAGGCGGAGCCACCCAAGAGACCCAGTACTTC
CASSFRGGGGATQETQYF
>TRBV5-6|TRBD1|-|TRBJ1-1
TGTGCCAGCAGCTTGCGTCAGGGGGCGGGAGCTTTCTTT
CASSLRQGAGAFF
>TRBV29-1|TRBD1|-|TRBJ2-6
TGCAGTACAATAGGGACAGGGGTCTCTGGGGCCAACGTCCTGACTTTC
CSTIGTGVSGANVLTF
>TRBV5-1|TRBD1|-|TRBJ2-3
TGCGCCAGCAGCCCAGGGACAGGGGGCGGCGCAGATACGCAGTATTTT
CASSPGTGGGADTQYF
>TRBV18|-|-|TRBJ2-2
TGTGCCAGCTCACCATTGGCGGCAGGGGAAGCCGGGGAGCTGTTTTTT
CASSPLAAGEAGELFF
>TRBV7-8|-|-|TRBJ1-6
TGTGCCAGCAGCTTAGGGGCAACTGGTGGTAATTCACCCCTCCACTTT
CASSLGATGGNSPLHF
>TRBV5-1|-|-|TRBJ2-7
TGCGCCAGCAGCGACCTTAGCGGCTACGAGCAGTACTTC
CASSDLSGYEQYF
>TRBV5-4|-|-|TRBJ1-1
TGTGCCAGCAGCCCCCCGGGGGGGCGGAACACTGAAGCTTTCTTT
CASSPPGGRNTEAFF
>TRBV29-1|TRBD1|-|TRBJ2-2
TGCAGCGTTGGGACAGGGGCCACCGGGGAGCTGTTTTTT
CSVGTGATGELFF
>TRBV7-6|-|-|TRBJ1-4
TGTGCCAGCAGCTTAGCGGGGGGGGCTAATGAAAAACTGTTTTTT
CASSLAGGANEKLFF
>TRBV27|TRBD1|-|TRBJ1-2
TGTGCCAGCACCAGACAGGGGAGGTTAGCTAACTATGGCTACACCTTC
CASTRQGRLANYGYTF
>TRBV28|-|-|TRBJ2-7
TGTGCCAGCAGTTCCGGACAGACCTACGAGCAGTACTTC
CASSSGQTYEQYF
>TRBV11-2|TRBD2|-|TRBJ2-1
TGTGCCAGCAGCTTGACTAGCGGACCGAGATACAATGAGCAGTTCTTC
CASSLTSGPRYNEQFF